The next 5 T cell receptor beta chains were all read from a single sample in a study of T cells after yellow fever vaccination. Each CDR3 protein gets one entry after TCRdb re-called the 5' RACE reads with MiXCR. The profile shows some 320,000 distinct CDR3 sequences, around 4.3% of them singletons. The sequences come from PBMCs, collected 15 days after the yellow fever booster vaccination. The origin of the receptors is a man aged 18-30 years who received the YFV17D yellow fever vaccine.

The table lists this clonotype with many counts. The J gene is TRBJ1-2, the V gene TRBV20-1, with D uncertain. This CDR3 has 14 amino acids. The V and J ends lost 0 bases and 0 bases respectively, with 8 bases between them. The germline CDR1 and CDR2 sequences are DFQATT and SNEGSKA (reference sequence). Here the CDR3 reads CSARDTKANYGYTF. CDR3 DNA sequence: TGCAGTGCTAGAGACACCAAGGCTAACTATGGCTACACCTTC.

The J gene is TRBJ2-1, the V gene TRBV7-9; D unresolved. Trimming stripped 5 bases from V and 8 bases from J, with 4 bases between. The CDR3 has 10 residues. Germline CDR1 SEHNR, CDR2 FQNEAQ (reference sequence). CDR3 sequence: CASSPHEQFF. In nucleotides, the CDR3 is TGTGCCAGCAGCCCACATGAGCAGTTCTTC.

This clonotype was seen many times. This rearrangement joins TRBV4-3 to TRBJ1-3; D gene unclear. Germline V gene data show CDR1 as LGHNA and CDR2 as YSLEER. Trimming took 3 bases from V and 0 from J, leaving 12 bases between them. CDR3 length: 16 amino acids. The CDR3 DNA follows: TGCGCCAGCAGCCACGGGTTGGGGAGCTCTGGAAACACCATATATTTT. Translating it yields CASSHGLGSSGNTIYF.

This clonotype was recorded a few times. This chain uses TRBV29-1 with TRBJ2-2; 7 nucleotides agree with TRBD2. V was clipped by 4 bases and J by 1 base; unmatched bases: 24. The CDR3 length is 21 residues. The germline V gene has CDR1 SQVTM and CDR2 ANQGSEA. CDR3 nucleotides: TGCAGCGTTGTACCGAGCGGGGCATCCCGGCCGTTCTGCCTGAACACCGGGGAGCTGTTTTTT. Residues: CSVVPSGASRPFCLNTGELFF.

The sample holds many counts of this clonotype. CDR3 sequence: CASSLDAATYEQYF. CDR3 DNA sequence: TGTGCCAGCAGCTTAGACGCAGCGACCTACGAGCAGTACTTC. The chain couples TRBV7-2 to TRBJ2-7; D unresolved. Germline values: CDR1 SGHTA, CDR2 FQGNSA. This CDR3 has 14 residues. V was pared by 1 base and J by 2 bases, with 9 bases between.